The clone carrying this T cell receptor (beta chain) was seen only once. Antigen specificity is unknown. In the PCR, 60 Vbeta and 13 Jbeta primers were used. Produced via immunoSEQ multiplex PCR; TCRdb's table is partial and in-frame only. In the table there are around 100,000 clones, 75% to 85% of which are singletons. This sample was included in a study of cytomegalovirus exposure and HLA in healthy donors. Study overall: Researchers found that around 80% of around 400 genotyped donors fell within the Caucasian-associated ancestry cluster.

Germline assignment: CDR1 SGHRS and CDR2 YFSETQ. This CDR3 has 14 residues. V was pared by 4 bases and J by 0 bases, with 10 bases between. Study-wide findings and caveats: Three CMV-associated chains proved CMV antigen-specific in vitro.

Donors sampled were nominally healthy, though unrecorded immune exposures were likely. Sequencing was carried out using PBMCs. The chain is built from TRBV5-1 and TRBJ2-5; D not resolved. This clonotype was obtained from a woman between 45 and 60 years old in good health and CMV-seropositive. In nucleotides, the CDR3 is TGCGCCAGCAGCCTAGACGTGTACCAAGAGACCCAGTACTTC. Translated: CASSLDVYQETQYF.